This T cell receptor (beta chain) was captured by sequencing in a study of cytomegalovirus exposure and HLA in healthy donors. PCR amplification relied on 60 Vbeta primers (plus 13 Jbeta primers). Clones were sequenced by immunoSEQ multiplex PCR, and TCRdb holds only the in-frame ones, with some missing. The profile shows some 210,000 clones, roughly 76% of them singletons. Study-level results: An analysis that came later showed most CMV-associated TCR beta chains appearing HLA-restricted. 150 to 200 TCR beta chains were listed as cytomegalovirus-associated. When analyzed later, a missense DCLRE1C variant was found to be linked to TCR beta V- and J-gene trimming.

This CDR3 contains 13 residues. CDR1 and CDR2 (germline): MNHNY, SVGAGI (reference sequence). Trimming removed 0 bases at V and 2 bases at J, with 5 bases between. For this clone: Its matching antigen is unknown.

This receptor was obtained from a woman aged 25 to 39 in good health and CMV-seropositive. The gene calls are TRBV6-6 and TRBJ2-7, with D possibly being TRBD1 (5 bases). Specimen: PBMCs. In DNA, the CDR3 is TGTGCCAGCAGTTACTCAGGGGCCTACGAGCAGTACTTC. Translated: CASSYSGAYEQYF.